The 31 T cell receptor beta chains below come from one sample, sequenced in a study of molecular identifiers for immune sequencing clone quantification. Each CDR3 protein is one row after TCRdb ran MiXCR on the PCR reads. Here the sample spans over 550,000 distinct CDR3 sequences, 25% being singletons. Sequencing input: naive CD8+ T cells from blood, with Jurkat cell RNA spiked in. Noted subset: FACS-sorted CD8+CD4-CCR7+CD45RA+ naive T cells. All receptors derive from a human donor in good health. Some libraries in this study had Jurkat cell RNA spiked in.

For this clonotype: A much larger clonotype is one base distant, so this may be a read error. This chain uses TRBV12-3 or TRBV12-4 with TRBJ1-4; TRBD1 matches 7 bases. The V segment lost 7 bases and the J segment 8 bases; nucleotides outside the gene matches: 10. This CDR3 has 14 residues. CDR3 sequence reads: CASTTGTVMEKLFF. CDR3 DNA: TGTGCCAGCACCACCGGGACAGTCATGGAAAAACTGTTTTTT.

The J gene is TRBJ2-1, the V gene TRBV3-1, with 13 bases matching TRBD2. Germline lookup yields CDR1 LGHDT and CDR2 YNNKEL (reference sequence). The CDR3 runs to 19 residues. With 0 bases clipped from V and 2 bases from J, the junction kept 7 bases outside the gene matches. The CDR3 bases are TGTGCCAGCAGCCAAGATGTAACTAGCGGGGGGGCGCCCTACAATGAGCAGTTCTTC. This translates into CASSQDVTSGGAPYNEQFF.

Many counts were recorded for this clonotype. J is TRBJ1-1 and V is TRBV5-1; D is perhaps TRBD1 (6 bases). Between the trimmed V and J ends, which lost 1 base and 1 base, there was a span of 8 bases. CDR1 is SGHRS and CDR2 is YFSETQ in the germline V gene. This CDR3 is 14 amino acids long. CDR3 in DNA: TGCGCCAGCAGCTTGTTGACAGGGAACACTGAAGCTTTCTTT. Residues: CASSLLTGNTEAFF.

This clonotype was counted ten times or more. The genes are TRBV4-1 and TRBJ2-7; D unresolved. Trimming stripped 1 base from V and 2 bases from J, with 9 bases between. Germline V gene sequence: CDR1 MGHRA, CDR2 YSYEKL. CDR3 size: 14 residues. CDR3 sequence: CASSQGTWAYEQYF. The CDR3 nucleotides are TGCGCCAGCAGCCAAGGGACGTGGGCCTACGAGCAGTACTTC.

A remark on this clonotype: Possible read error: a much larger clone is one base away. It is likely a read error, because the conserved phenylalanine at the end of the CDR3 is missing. CDR3 residues: CSVEGQGADAFL. In DNA, the CDR3 is TGCAGCGTTGAAGGACAGGGGGCGGATGCTTTCTTA. The chain joins TRBV29-1 to TRBJ1-1, with 10 bases matching TRBD1. This CDR3 region has 12 residues. The germline V gene has CDR1 SQVTM and CDR2 ANQGSEA. The junction had 4 bases not matched to a gene; V was cut back by 1 base and J by 11 bases.

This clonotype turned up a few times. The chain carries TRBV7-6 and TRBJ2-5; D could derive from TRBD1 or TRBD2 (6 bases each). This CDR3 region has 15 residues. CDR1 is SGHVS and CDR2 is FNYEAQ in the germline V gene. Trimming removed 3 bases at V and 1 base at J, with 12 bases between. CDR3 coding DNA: TGTGCCAGCAGCTTTTGGGGGGCCATCCAAGAGACCCAGTACTTC. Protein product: CASSFWGAIQETQYF.

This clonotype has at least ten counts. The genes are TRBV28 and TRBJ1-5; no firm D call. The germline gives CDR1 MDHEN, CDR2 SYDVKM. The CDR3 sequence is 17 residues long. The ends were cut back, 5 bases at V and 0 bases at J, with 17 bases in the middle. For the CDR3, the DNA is TGTGCCAGCAGTCCTATAGGTGGGTCAATTAGCAATCAGCCCCAGCATTTT. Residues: CASSPIGGSISNQPQHF.

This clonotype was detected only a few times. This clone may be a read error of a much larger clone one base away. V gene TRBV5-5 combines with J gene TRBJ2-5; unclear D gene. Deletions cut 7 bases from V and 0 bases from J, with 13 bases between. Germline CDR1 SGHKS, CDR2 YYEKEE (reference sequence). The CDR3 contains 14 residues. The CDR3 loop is CASGPVANQETQYF. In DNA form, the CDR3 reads TGTGCCAGCGGCCCGGTCGCGAACCAAGAGACCCAGTACTTC.

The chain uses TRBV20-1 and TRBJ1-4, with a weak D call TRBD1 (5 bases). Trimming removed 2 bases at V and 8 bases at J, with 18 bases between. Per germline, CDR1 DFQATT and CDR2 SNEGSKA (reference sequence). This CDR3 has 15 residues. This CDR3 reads CSARLLRDAMEKLFF. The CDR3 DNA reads TGCAGTGCTAGATTACTCCGGGACGCTATGGAAAAACTGTTTTTT.

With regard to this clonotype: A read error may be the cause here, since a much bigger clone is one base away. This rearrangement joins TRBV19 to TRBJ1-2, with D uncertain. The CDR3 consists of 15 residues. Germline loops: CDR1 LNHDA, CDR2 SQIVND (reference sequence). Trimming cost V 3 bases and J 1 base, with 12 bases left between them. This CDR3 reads CASSIPSESNYGYTF. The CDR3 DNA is TGTGCCAGTAGTATCCCAAGTGAGAGTAACTATGGCTACACCTTC.

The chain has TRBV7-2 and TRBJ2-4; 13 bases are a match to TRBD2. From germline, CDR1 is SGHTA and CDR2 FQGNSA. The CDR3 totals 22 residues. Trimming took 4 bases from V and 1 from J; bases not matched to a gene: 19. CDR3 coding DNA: TGTGCCAGCAGCTCCTCGGGACTAGCGGGAACAATTGGGGAGATGGCCAAAAACATTCAGTACTTC. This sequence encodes CASSSSGLAGTIGEMAKNIQYF.

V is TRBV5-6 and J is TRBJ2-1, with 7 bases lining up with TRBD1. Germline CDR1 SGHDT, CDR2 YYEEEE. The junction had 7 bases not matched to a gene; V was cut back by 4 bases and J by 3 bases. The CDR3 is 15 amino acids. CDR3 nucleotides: TGTGCCAGCAGCACCACCGGGACAGTCTACAATGAGCAGTTCTTC. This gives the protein CASSTTGTVYNEQFF.

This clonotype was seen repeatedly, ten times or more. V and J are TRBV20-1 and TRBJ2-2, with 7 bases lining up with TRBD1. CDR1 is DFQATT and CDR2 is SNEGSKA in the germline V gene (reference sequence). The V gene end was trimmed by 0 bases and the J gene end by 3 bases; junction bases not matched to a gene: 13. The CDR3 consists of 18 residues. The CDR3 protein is CSARDADRIGWYTGELFF. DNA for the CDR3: TGCAGTGCTAGAGATGCGGACAGGATTGGGTGGTACACCGGGGAGCTGTTTTTT.

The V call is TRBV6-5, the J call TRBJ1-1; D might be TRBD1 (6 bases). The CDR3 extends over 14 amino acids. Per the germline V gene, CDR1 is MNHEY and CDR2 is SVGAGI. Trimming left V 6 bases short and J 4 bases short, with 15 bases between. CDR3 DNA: TGTGCCAGCAGGGACAGAGGGGTGCTCACTGAAGCTTTCTTT. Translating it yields CASRDRGVLTEAFF.

The CDR3 protein is CASSSGGAGELFF. DNA for the CDR3: TGCGCCAGCAGCTCCGGGGGCGCCGGGGAGCTGTTTTTT. V usage is TRBV5-1 and J usage is TRBJ2-2, with D perhaps being TRBD1 or TRBD2 (6 bases each). The CDR3 consists of 13 residues. In germline, CDR1 is SGHRS, CDR2 YFSETQ. The V and J ends lost 3 bases and 6 bases respectively, with 9 bases between them.

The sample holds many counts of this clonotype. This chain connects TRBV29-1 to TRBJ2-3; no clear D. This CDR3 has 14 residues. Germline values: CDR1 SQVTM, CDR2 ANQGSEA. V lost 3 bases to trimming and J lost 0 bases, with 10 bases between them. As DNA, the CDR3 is TGCAGCGTTGAGAACGGAAGAAGCACAGATACGCAGTATTTT. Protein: CSVENGRSTDTQYF.

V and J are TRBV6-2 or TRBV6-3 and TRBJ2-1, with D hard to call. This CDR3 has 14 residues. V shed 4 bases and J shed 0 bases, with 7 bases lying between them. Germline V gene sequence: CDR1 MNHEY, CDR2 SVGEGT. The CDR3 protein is CASSSALSYNEQFF. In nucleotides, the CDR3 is TGTGCCAGCAGTTCGGCCCTCTCCTACAATGAGCAGTTCTTC.

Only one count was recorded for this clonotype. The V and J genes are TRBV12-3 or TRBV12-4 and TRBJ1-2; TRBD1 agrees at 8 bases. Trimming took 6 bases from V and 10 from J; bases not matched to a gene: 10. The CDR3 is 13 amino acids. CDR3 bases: TGTGCCAGCAGCAACGACAGGGGCTCCGACTACACCTTC. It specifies CASSNDRGSDYTF.

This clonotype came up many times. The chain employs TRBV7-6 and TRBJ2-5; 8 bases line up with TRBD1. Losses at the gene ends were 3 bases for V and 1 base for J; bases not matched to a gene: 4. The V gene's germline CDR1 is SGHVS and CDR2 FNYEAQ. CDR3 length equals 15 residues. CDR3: CASSFGQGTQETQYF. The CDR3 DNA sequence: TGTGCCAGCAGCTTCGGACAGGGCACCCAAGAGACCCAGTACTTC.

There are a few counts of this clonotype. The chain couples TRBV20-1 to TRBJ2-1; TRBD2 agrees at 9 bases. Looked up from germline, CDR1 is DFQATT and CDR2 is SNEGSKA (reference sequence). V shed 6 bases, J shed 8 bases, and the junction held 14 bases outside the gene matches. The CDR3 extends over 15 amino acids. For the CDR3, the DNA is TGCAGTGCATGGTGGGTCCAGCGGGAGGAGGATGAGCAGTTCTTC. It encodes CSAWWVQREEDEQFF.

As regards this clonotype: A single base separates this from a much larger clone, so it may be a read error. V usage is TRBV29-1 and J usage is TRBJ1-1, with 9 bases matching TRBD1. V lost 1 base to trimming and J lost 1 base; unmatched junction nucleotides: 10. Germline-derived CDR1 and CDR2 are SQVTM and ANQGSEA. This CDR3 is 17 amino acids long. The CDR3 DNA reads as TGCAGCGTTGAAGCCAGAGGGGGACAGGGTTGGAACACTGAAGCTTTCTTT. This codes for CSVEARGGQGWNTEAFF.

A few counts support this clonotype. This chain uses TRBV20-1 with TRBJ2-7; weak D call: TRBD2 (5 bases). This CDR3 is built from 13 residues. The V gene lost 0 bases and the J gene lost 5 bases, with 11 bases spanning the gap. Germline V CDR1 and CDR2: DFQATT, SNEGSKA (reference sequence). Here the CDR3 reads CSARDLALDEQYF. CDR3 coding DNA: TGCAGTGCTAGAGATCTAGCATTGGACGAGCAGTACTTC.

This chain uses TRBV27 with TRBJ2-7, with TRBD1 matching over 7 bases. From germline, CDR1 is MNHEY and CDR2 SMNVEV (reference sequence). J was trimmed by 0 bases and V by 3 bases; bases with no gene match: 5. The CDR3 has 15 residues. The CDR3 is CASSFSTGTSYEQYF. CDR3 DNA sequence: TGTGCCAGCAGTTTTTCGACAGGGACCTCCTACGAGCAGTACTTC.

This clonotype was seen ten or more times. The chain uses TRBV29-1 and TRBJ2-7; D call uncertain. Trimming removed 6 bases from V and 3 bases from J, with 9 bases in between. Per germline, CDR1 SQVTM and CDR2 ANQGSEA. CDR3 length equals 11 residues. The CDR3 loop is CSVRAGYEQYF. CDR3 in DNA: TGCAGCGTCAGAGCCGGCTACGAGCAGTACTTC.

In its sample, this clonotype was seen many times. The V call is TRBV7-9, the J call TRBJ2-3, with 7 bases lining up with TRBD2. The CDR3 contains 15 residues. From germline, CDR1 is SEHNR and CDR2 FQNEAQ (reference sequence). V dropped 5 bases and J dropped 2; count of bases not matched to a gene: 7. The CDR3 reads CASSLISGYTDTQYF. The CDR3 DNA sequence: TGTGCCAGCAGCCTAATTAGCGGGTACACAGATACGCAGTATTTT.

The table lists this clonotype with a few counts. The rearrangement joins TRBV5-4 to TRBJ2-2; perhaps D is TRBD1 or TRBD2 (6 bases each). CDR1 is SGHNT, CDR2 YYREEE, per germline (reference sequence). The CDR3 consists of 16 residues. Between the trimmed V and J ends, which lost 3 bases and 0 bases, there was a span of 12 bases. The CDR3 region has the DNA TGTGCCAGCAGCTCGTTAGGGGGGCCGAACACCGGGGAGCTGTTTTTT. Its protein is CASSSLGGPNTGELFF.

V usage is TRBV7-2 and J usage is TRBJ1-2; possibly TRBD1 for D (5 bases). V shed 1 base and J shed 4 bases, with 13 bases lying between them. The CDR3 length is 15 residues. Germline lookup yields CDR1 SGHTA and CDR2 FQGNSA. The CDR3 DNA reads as TGTGCCAGCAGCTTAGGAAGTGGGGACTCCTATGGCTACACCTTC. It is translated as CASSLGSGDSYGYTF.

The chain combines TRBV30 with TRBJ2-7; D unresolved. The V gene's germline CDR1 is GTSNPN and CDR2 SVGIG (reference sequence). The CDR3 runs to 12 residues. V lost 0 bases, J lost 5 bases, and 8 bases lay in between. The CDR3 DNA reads TGTGCCTGGAGTGTAAGTTTCCACGAGCAGTACTTC. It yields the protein CAWSVSFHEQYF.

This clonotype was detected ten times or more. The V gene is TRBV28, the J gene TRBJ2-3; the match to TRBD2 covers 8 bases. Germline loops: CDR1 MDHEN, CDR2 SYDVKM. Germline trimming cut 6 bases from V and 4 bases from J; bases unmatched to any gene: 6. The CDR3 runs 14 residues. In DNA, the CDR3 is TGTGCCAGCAGGGGCGGGAGGACGTCAGATACGCAGTATTTT. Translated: CASRGGRTSDTQYF.

The CDR3 here is CASSLGVASGHNEQFF. As DNA, the CDR3 is TGTGCCAGCAGCTTGGGAGTGGCTAGCGGCCACAATGAGCAGTTCTTC. The chain recombines TRBV5-4 with TRBJ2-1, with TRBD2 matching over 7 bases. Germline values: CDR1 SGHNT, CDR2 YYREEE (reference sequence). The CDR3 runs to 16 residues. V lost 0 bases to trimming and J lost 5 bases; unmatched junction nucleotides: 8.

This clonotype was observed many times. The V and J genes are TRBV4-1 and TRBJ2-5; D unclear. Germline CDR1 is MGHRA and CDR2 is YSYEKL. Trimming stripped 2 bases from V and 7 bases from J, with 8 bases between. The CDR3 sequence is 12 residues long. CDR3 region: CASSQPYGTQYF. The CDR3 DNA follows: TGCGCCAGCAGCCAACCGTATGGGACCCAGTACTTC.